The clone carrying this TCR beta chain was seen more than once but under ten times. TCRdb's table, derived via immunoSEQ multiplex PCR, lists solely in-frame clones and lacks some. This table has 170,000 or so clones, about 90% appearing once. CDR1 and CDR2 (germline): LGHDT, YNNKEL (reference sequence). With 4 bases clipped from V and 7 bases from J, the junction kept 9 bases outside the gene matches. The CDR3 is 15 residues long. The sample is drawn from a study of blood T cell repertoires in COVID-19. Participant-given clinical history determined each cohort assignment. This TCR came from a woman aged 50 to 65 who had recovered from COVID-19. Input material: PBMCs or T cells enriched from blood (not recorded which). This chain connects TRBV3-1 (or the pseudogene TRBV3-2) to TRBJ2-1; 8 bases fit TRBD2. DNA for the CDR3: TGTGCCAGCAGCCCGGAGCGGGAGTTCGGTAATGAGCAGTTCTTC. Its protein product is CASSPEREFGNEQFF.